This T cell receptor beta chain was profiled in a study of cytomegalovirus exposure and HLA in healthy donors. The germline V gene has CDR1 SEHNR and CDR2 FQNEAQ (reference sequence). The V and J ends lost 4 bases and 7 bases, in that order; junction bases with no gene match: 7. The CDR3 totals 14 residues. PCR was performed using 60 Vbeta and 13 Jbeta primers. TCRdb keeps only in-frame clones here, not all; method: immunoSEQ multiplex PCR. The sample lists approximately 100,000 clones; roughly 76% were seen once. Sequencing input: PBMCs. The J gene is TRBJ2-3, the V gene TRBV7-9, with 8 bases that match TRBD1. This sequence was found in a human donor in good health. CDR3 protein: CASSSGQGLHTQYF. DNA of the CDR3: TGTGCCAGCAGCTCCGGACAGGGTTTGCATACGCAGTATTTT.